The present TCR beta chain was sequenced within a study of T and B cells in COVID-19 patients. This clonotype was recorded a few times. BIOMED2 TRB-A/B primer pools were used in multiplex TRB PCR. TCRdb reanalysed the multiplex PCR reads using MiXCR and keeps one entry per CDR3 protein. The repertoire includes approximately 11,000 distinct CDR3 sequences, around 30% of them detected once, and less than 35% sits in the top ten. Each TRB amplification used roughly 220-550 ng of genomic DNA from blood. The CDR3 is made up of 14 amino acids. V lost 2 bases, J lost 4 bases, and 12 bases lay in between. Germline CDR1 is SGHRS and CDR2 is YFSETQ.

This TCR came from a human donor who had recovered from COVID-19. The chain carries TRBV5-1 and TRBJ1-1; D gene uncertain. The sample comprised blood. The CDR3 nucleotides read TGCGCCAGCAGCTTCCAGAGATACGGCACTGAAGCTTTCTTT. Amino acid sequence: CASSFQRYGTEAFF.